This T cell receptor (beta chain) was captured by sequencing in a study of OX40 agonist ivuxolimab in advanced cancers. Background for the entire study: Ivuxolimab was an agonistic, fully human IgG2 monoclonal antibody directed against OX40 (CD134), a costimulatory receptor. A male proportion of 82.7% and a mean age of roughly 55 years, ranging from roughly 23 to 85, were recorded for the dose-escalation cohort. Intravenous ivuxolimab was administered to patients every 2 weeks at six dose levels: 0.01, 0.1, 0.3, 1.5, 3 and 10 mg/kg. Among the 50 to 55 dose-escalation patients, around 19 had hepatocellular carcinoma, about 15 melanoma, 9 renal cell carcinoma and 9 head and neck cancer. The paper describes the monotherapy dose-escalation part (N of about 52 patients) of the phase I trial of ivuxolimab. Partial responses were achieved by three dose-escalation patients, of whom one had hepatocellular carcinoma and two had cutaneous melanoma. Patients were allowed to have had prior anti-PD-1, anti-PD-L1 or anti-CTLA-4 therapy, and 40% of the dose-escalation patients had been treated with checkpoint inhibitors. The purpose of peripheral TCRbeta sequencing was to test whether ivuxolimab changed TCR sequence diversity and led to clonal T-cell expansion.

The germline V gene yields SGHVS for CDR1 and FQNEAQ for CDR2. Relative to germline, V is 2 bases shorter and J is 0 bases shorter, with 7 bases between their ends. The CDR3 covers 15 residues, taking in both the cysteine and the phenylalanine. Left in the record is the CDR3 DNA by itself, 45 bases read in frame from the first base. Overall study results and their limits: At doses of 0.1 to 3.0 mg/kg, clonal expansion of both CD4+ and CD8+ blood T cells was observed from baseline to week 6. After ivuxolimab, more expanded clones were found on average in CD8+ T cells than in CD4+ T cells. The antigen specificity of the peripheral T cells that underwent clonal expansion was not determined. Low levels of normalized T-cell clonal expansion were also seen in some patients who did not respond. In partial responders in the 0.1-3.0 mg/kg groups, normalized peripheral clonal expansion was found to be among the lowest, especially among CD8+ T cells.

Regarding this clone: Its recognized antigen is unknown. Base qualities are missing; no much larger clone stands one base away.

For sequencing of the TCRbeta CDR3 region, genomic DNA was extracted from the sorted cells. The immunoSEQ Assay was used to sequence the TCRbeta CDR3 regions. The table was pulled from immuneACCESS by TCRdb, which kept in-frame rearrangements only. Such tables lose some clones; where checked, under half of the loss comes from unresolved V genes, and the rest has no known cause. Within this sample are 50,000 to 80,000 clones, with just under 85% of them counted one time only. The ten largest make up 9.8% of the sample. The trial excluded patients who had a history of autoimmune disease or were on systemic immunosuppression. Peripheral blood for TCR sequencing was collected from all dose cohorts at baseline, on cycle 4 day 1, and on cycle 7 day 1. Samples came from an open-label, multicenter, first-in-human phase I dose-escalation trial of ivuxolimab. The trial enrolled adults with locally advanced or metastatic head and neck squamous cell, hepatocellular, melanoma or renal cell carcinoma. Before TCR sequencing, CD4+ and CD8+ T cells were separately sorted from peripheral blood.

The rearranged segments are TRBV7-8 and TRBJ1-4; no D gene call is confident. The material sequenced was CD4+ or CD8+ T cells sorted from blood, taken in a trial of the OX40 agonist ivuxolimab. This clonotype originated in an adult with an advanced solid tumor such as melanoma, head and neck, liver or kidney cancer. The CDR3 in this case is CASSLRGATNEKLFF. The DNA is as follows: TGTGCCAGCAGCTTAAGAGGAGCAACTAATGAAAAACTGTTTTTT.